These T cell receptor beta chains were read from a single sample in a study of T cells in Graves' hyperthyroidism and ophthalmopathy. TCRdb re-derived calls from the multiplex PCR reads in MiXCR, one entry per CDR3 protein. Here the sample spans about 250,000 distinct CDR3 sequences, about 20% being singletons. Sequenced input: blood. The receptors here all came from a young man with Graves' ophthalmopathy. The CDR3 runs from the conserved cysteine through the conserved F or W. The order of the fields is J gene, D gene, V gene, clone size, CDR3 length, CDR3 DNA, CDR3 protein. The D gene is left open where the match is weak. Size values are once, few and many counts, or a class for expanded clones, and some rows have none.

>TRBJ2-7|-|TRBV28|-|15
TGTGCCAGCAGTACCCAACGAGACGGAAAATACGAGCAGTACTTC
CASSTQRDGKYEQYF
>TRBJ1-1|-|TRBV29-1|few|14
TGCAGCGTCTCACGACCGACAGGTAAAAAAGGAGCTTTCTTT
CSVSRPTGKKGAFF
>TRBJ1-5|-|TRBV6-5|few|16
TGTGCCAGCAGTTACTTGGCAGGGATAAGCAATCAGCCCCAGCATTTT
CASSYLAGISNQPQHF
>TRBJ1-5|-|TRBV28|-|15
TGTGCCAGCAGGGTACTGGGTAATAGCAATCAGCCCCAGCATTTT
CASRVLGNSNQPQHF
>TRBJ1-1|TRBD1|TRBV5-1|few|16
TGCGCCAGCAGCTTGGAATCTAGGGGGCAGCATGCTGAAGCTTTCTTT
CASSLESRGQHAEAFF
>TRBJ2-5|-|TRBV18|many|14
TGTGCCAGCTCACTGGATCAGGTTAGAGAGACCCAGTACTTC
CASSLDQVRETQYF
>TRBJ2-7|-|TRBV12-3/TRBV12-4|-|14
TGTGCCAGCAGTCCTAAGGGGCGCTCCTACGAGCAGTACTTC
CASSPKGRSYEQYF
>TRBJ2-7|-|TRBV20-1|many|15
TGCAGTGCTAGAGATCCGAGGGCAGCTAGCTACGAGCAGTACTTC
CSARDPRAASYEQYF
>TRBJ1-2|TRBD1|TRBV11-2|many|16
TGTGCCAGCAGCGAGGGGACAGGGGGCACGAACTATGGCTACACCTTC
CASSEGTGGTNYGYTF
>TRBJ1-6|-|TRBV12-3/TRBV12-4|few|13
TGTGCCAGCAGATCAACGAGAAATTCACCCCTCCACTTT
CASRSTRNSPLHF
>TRBJ1-6|TRBD1|TRBV30|few|17
TGTGCCTGGAGCGTAAAGACAGGGTTTGCCTATAATTCACCCCTCCACTTT
CAWSVKTGFAYNSPLHF
>TRBJ2-3|TRBD2|TRBV6-1|few|12
TGTGCCACCCCTAGCGGGGTAGATACGCAGTATTTT
CATPSGVDTQYF
>TRBJ2-1|TRBD1|TRBV2|-|16
TGTGCCAGCAGCGAACGAGGGGGCGCCTCCTACAATGAGCAGTTCTTC
CASSERGGASYNEQFF
>TRBJ1-1|-|TRBV29-1|many|11
TGCAGTGTAGATAGGGGCACTGAAGCTTTCTTT
CSVDRGTEAFF
>TRBJ2-3|TRBD2|TRBV5-1|-|15
TGCGCCAGCAGCGGATCAGCGGGGAGCACAGATACGCAGTATTTT
CASSGSAGSTDTQYF
>TRBJ1-4|-|TRBV20-1|-|15
TGCAGTGCTAGAGCGGTTGACACCGCTAATGAAAAACTGTTTTTT
CSARAVDTANEKLFF
>TRBJ1-6|TRBD1|TRBV20-1|many|15
TGCAGTGCCCGAGACGGACAGGGACAAGGTTCACCCCTCCACTTT
CSARDGQGQGSPLHF
>TRBJ2-7|TRBD1|TRBV5-1|many|16
TGCGCCAGCAGCTTGGGGACAGGGGGCAACTCCTACGAGCAGTACTTC
CASSLGTGGNSYEQYF
>TRBJ1-1|-|TRBV6-1|many|16
TGTGCCAGCACCCCAAGGAACCGGGACGGGAACACTGAAGCTTTCTTT
CASTPRNRDGNTEAFF
>TRBJ2-1|-|TRBV2|many|15
TGTGCCAGCAGTGAAGCGTGGGGCAGGGGCAATGAGCAGTTCTTC
CASSEAWGRGNEQFF
>TRBJ2-1|-|TRBV11-2|-|15
TGTGCCAGCAGCCCGGACAGTTTAGGGACCATAGAGCAGTTCTTC
CASSPDSLGTIEQFF
>TRBJ2-3|TRBD1|TRBV5-1|few|16
TGCGCCAGCAGCTACGGACAGGGGGTGAGGGCAGATACGCAGTATTTT
CASSYGQGVRADTQYF
>TRBJ2-1|TRBD1|TRBV6-1|-|15
TGTGCCAGCAGTGGCAGGGGGCTCCCTATCAATGAGCAGTTCTTC
CASSGRGLPINEQFF
>TRBJ1-6|-|TRBV2|few|13
TGTGCCAGCACCGACGACAGGAATTCACCCCTCCACTTT
CASTDDRNSPLHF
>TRBJ2-5|TRBD2|TRBV30|many|14
TGTGCCTGGGGCACTAGCGGGAACCAAGAGACCCAGTACTTC
CAWGTSGNQETQYF
>TRBJ2-1|-|TRBV7-9|-|15
TGTGCCAGCAGCGGTTTTCAGGAGTACGGGTATGAGCAGTTCTTC
CASSGFQEYGYEQFF
>TRBJ2-3|TRBD2|TRBV11-3|many|18
TGTGCCAGCAGCTTAGATGAGGGGACTAGCGGGATCACAGATACGCAGTATTTT
CASSLDEGTSGITDTQYF
>TRBJ2-1|TRBD2|TRBV7-9|-|15
TGTGCCAGCAGCTTTCAGCGGGAGCCCTACAATGAGCAGTTCTTC
CASSFQREPYNEQFF
>TRBJ2-7|-|TRBV20-1|many|13
TGCAGTGCTAGATTGGGACAAAGCTACGAGCAGTACTTC
CSARLGQSYEQYF
>TRBJ1-2|-|TRBV27|few|12
TGTGCCAGCAGGAAAGGGGACCGAAGCTACACCTTC
CASRKGDRSYTF
>TRBJ2-3|TRBD2|TRBV12-3/TRBV12-4|many|19
TGTGCCAGCAGTTTCTCTGTTAGCGGGAGGAGCGCTAGCACAGATACGCAGTATTTT
CASSFSVSGRSASTDTQYF
>TRBJ2-1|TRBD2|TRBV9|-|16
TGTGCCAGCAGCGTAGGGGGCCTAGCGGGAGTAGTTGAGCAGTTCTTC
CASSVGGLAGVVEQFF
>TRBJ2-1|-|TRBV9|-|14
TGTGCCAGCAGCGTAGGCCTAGCCAACAATGAGCAGTTCTTC
CASSVGLANNEQFF
>TRBJ2-7|-|TRBV28|many|14
TGTGCCAGCAGTTTCGAAGGGTTCGGGTACGAGCAGTACTTC
CASSFEGFGYEQYF
>TRBJ1-5|-|TRBV20-1|few|15
TGCAGTGCTGGCTGGACAGCTTATAGCAATCAGCCCCAGCATTTT
CSAGWTAYSNQPQHF
>TRBJ1-6|-|TRBV11-3|many|15
TGTGCCAGCAGCTTGATGGGGGCGCGGAATTCACCCCTCCACTTT
CASSLMGARNSPLHF
>TRBJ2-6|TRBD2|TRBV5-6|medium-sized|18
TGTGCCAGCAGCTTTCCGACTAGCGGGAGGACCGGGGCCAACGTCCTGACTTTC
CASSFPTSGRTGANVLTF
>TRBJ2-1|TRBD2|TRBV20-1|once|17
TGCAGTGCTTGGACTAGCGGGAGAAGAGGCTCCTACGATGAGCAGTTCTTC
CSAWTSGRRGSYDEQFF
>TRBJ2-5|TRBD2|TRBV11-2|-|17
TGTGCCAGCAGCATCAGAAATAGCGGGGTTTTTCCAGAGACCCAGTACTTC
CASSIRNSGVFPETQYF
>TRBJ1-5|-|TRBV30|-|13
TGTGCCTGGAGTAGGGACAGCAATCAGCCCCAGCATTTT
CAWSRDSNQPQHF
>TRBJ2-3|TRBD2|TRBV9|-|15
TGTGCCAGCAGCAGGACTAGCGCCCTCACAGATACGCAGTATTTT
CASSRTSALTDTQYF
>TRBJ1-5|-|TRBV20-1|-|13
TGCAGTGCTAGAGGGCGGATCAATCAGCCCCAGCATTTT
CSARGRINQPQHF
>TRBJ1-5|-|TRBV7-8|many|16
TGTGCCAGCAGCTTTTCGGGGAGACCGGCGAATCAGCCCCAGCATTTT
CASSFSGRPANQPQHF
>TRBJ1-5|TRBD1|TRBV3-1|many|15
TGTGCCAGCAGCCTCCGGACAGGGAGTAATCAGCCCCAGCATTTT
CASSLRTGSNQPQHF
>TRBJ2-7|-|TRBV10-3|few|14
TGTGCCATCAGCCGGGACGCCCAAGGAGGGGAGCAGTACTTC
CAISRDAQGGEQYF
>TRBJ2-7|-|TRBV5-1|few|15
TGCGCCAGCAGCTTGGGAGGTTCCTCACCCTACGAGCAGTACTTC
CASSLGGSSPYEQYF
>TRBJ2-1|-|TRBV12-3/TRBV12-4|-|16
TGTGCCAGCAGTTTAGACACTAGCTGGTCCCACAATGAGCAGTTCTTC
CASSLDTSWSHNEQFF
>TRBJ1-6|-|TRBV20-1|many|14
TGCAGTGCTAGCCAGGGAATTGGCAATTCACCCCTCCACTTT
CSASQGIGNSPLHF
>TRBJ1-1|-|TRBV20-1|-|14
TGCAGTGCTTCTTGGGGGGCGGGGTGGACTGAAGCTTTCTTT
CSASWGAGWTEAFF
>TRBJ2-5|TRBD2|TRBV7-9|-|16
TGTGCCACTCGGACTAGCGGGAGTAGAGGACAAGAGACCCAGTACTTC
CATRTSGSRGQETQYF
>TRBJ2-7|-|TRBV20-1|-|12
TGCAGTGCTAGCCCTCAGGACCACGAGCAGTACTTC
CSASPQDHEQYF